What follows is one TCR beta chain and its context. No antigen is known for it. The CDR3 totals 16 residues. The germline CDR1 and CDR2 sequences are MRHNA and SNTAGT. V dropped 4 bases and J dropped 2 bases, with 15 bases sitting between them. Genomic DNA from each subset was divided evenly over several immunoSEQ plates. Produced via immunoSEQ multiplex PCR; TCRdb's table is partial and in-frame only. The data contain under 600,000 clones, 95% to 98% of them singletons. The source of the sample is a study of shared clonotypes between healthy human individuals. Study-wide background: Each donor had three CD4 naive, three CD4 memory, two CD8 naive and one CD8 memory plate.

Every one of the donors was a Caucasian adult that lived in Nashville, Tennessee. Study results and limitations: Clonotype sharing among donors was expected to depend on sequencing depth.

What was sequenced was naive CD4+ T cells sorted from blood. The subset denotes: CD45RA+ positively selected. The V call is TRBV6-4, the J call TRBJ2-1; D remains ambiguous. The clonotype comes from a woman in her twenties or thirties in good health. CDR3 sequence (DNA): TGTGCCAGCAGTGCCCGGGCGGAGCTCGCCTACAATGAGCAGTTCTTC. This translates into CASSARAELAYNEQFF.